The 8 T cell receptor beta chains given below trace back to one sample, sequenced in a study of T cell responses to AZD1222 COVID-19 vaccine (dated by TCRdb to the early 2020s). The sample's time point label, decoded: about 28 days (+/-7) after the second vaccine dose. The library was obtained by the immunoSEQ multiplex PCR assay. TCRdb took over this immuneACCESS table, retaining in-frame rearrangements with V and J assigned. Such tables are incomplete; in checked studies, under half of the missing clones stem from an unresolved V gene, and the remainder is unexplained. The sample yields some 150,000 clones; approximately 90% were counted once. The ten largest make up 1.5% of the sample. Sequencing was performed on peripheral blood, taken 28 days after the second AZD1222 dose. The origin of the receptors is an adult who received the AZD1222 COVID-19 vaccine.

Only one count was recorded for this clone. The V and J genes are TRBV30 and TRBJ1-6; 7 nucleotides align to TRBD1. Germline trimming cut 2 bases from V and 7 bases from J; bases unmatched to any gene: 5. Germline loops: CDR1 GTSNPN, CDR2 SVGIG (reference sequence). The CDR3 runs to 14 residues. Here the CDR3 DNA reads TGTGCCTGGAGTCCTGGGACAGTAAATTCACCCCTCCACTTT. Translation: CAWSPGTVNSPLHF.

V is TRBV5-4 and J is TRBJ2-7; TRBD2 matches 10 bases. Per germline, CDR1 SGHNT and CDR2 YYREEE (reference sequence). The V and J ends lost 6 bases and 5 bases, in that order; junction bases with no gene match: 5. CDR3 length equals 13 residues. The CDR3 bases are TGTGCCAGCACCCTGGGACTAGCGCACGAGCAGTACTTC. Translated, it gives CASTLGLAHEQYF.

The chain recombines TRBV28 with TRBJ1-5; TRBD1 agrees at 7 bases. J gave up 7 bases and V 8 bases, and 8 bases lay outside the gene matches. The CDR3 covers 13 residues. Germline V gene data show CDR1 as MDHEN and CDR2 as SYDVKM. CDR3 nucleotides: TGTGCCAGCCACAGGGGCTCGGGACAGCCCCAGCATTTT. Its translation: CASHRGSGQPQHF.

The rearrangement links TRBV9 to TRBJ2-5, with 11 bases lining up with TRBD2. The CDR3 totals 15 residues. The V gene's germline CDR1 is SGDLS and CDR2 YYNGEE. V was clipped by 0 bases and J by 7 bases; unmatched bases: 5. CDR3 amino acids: CASSVEGGTSGTQYF. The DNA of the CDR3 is TGTGCCAGCAGCGTAGAGGGGGGGACTAGCGGGACCCAGTACTTC.

CDR3 protein: CASTYTDTQYF. DNA of the CDR3: TGTGCCAGCACTTACACAGATACGCAGTATTTT. This chain joins TRBV12-3 or TRBV12-4 and TRBJ2-3; the D is unclear. The germline V and J ends were trimmed by 7 bases and 2 bases, with 4 bases remaining between them. The CDR3 length is 11 residues.

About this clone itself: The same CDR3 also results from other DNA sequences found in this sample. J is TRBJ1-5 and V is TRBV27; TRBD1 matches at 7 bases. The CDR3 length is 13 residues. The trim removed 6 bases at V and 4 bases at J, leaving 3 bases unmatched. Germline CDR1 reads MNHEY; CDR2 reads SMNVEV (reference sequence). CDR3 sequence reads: CASRTGQNQPQHF. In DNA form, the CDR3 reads TGTGCCAGCAGGACAGGGCAGAATCAGCCCCAGCATTTT.

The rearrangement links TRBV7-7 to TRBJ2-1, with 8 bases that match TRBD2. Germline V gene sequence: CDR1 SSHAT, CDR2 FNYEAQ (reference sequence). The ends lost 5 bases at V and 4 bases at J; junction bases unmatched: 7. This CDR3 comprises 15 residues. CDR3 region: CASSPSGGPYNEQFF. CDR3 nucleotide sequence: TGTGCCAGCAGCCCCAGCGGGGGACCATACAATGAGCAGTTCTTC.

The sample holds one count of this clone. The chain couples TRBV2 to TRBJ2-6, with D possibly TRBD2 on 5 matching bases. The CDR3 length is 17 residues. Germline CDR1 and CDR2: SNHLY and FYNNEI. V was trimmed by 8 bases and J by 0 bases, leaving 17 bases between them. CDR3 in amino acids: CASDASGFTSGANVLTF. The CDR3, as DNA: TGTGCCAGCGACGCCTCGGGATTTACCTCTGGGGCCAACGTCCTGACTTTC.